These 16 T cell receptor beta chains share one sample of origin, sequenced in a study of shared clonotypes between healthy human individuals. Data came from immunoSEQ multiplex PCR; TCRdb stores just in-frame clones and leaves some out. The repertoire has millions of clones, around 95% of them found once; the top ten carry 0.13%. The specimen sequenced was naive CD4+ T cells sorted from blood. Noted subset: CD45RA+ positively selected. The receptors come from a young man in good health.

This chain links TRBV7-9 with TRBJ1-6; no definite D call. Per the germline V gene, CDR1 is SEHNR and CDR2 is FQNEAQ (reference sequence). The CDR3 consists of 13 residues. Trimming removed 0 bases from V and 8 bases from J, with 5 bases in between. CDR3 sequence (DNA): TGTGCCAGCAGCTTAGCGAAGGATTCACCCCTCCACTTT. Its protein is CASSLAKDSPLHF. Variable domain in full (rest from reference TRBV7-9 and TRBJ1-6): DTGVSQNPRHKITKRGQNVTFRCDPISEHNRLYWYRQTLGQGPEFLTYFQNEAQLEKSRLLSDRFSAERPKGSFSTLEIQRTEQGDSAMYLCASSLAKDSPLHFGNGTRLTVT.

The chain recombines TRBV7-9 with TRBJ2-2; D remains unclear. Per germline, CDR1 SEHNR and CDR2 FQNEAQ (reference sequence). Deletions cut 0 bases from V and 0 bases from J, with 8 bases between. The CDR3 contains 16 residues. For the CDR3, the DNA is TGTGCCAGCAGCTTAGCTGGGGTCGCGAACACCGGGGAGCTGTTTTTT. It encodes CASSLAGVANTGELFF.

V and J are TRBV7-2 and TRBJ1-2; maybe TRBD1 (5 bases). This CDR3 contains 13 residues. V shed 1 base and J shed 5 bases, with 8 bases lying between them. Germline V gives CDR1 SGHTA, CDR2 FQGNSA. In nucleotides, the CDR3 is TGTGCCAGCAGCTTAGACCAGGGTTATGGCTACACCTTC. This gives the protein CASSLDQGYGYTF.

The chain joins TRBV5-6 to TRBJ2-7; D not certain. Deletions cut 4 bases from V and 1 base from J, with 15 bases between. Germline CDR1 and CDR2: SGHDT and YYEEEE. The CDR3 is 15 amino acids. The CDR3 DNA reads TGTGCCAGCAGCCCAGACCCCCCGAGGTCCTACGAGCAGTACTTC. Translated, it gives CASSPDPPRSYEQYF.

CDR3 sequence reads: CASVTGGSYYEQYF. As DNA, the CDR3 is TGTGCCAGTGTCACAGGGGGTAGTTATTACGAGCAGTACTTC. The rearrangement joins TRBV18 to TRBJ2-7, with 8 bases matching TRBD1. The V gene's germline CDR1 is KGHSH and CDR2 LQKENI. The CDR3 sequence is 14 residues long. V was pared by 9 bases and J by 4 bases, with 11 bases of the junction left unmatched.

The chain joins TRBV14 to TRBJ2-7, with 7 positions matching TRBD1. The V and J ends lost 4 bases and 3 bases, in that order; junction bases with no gene match: 3. CDR1 and CDR2 from the germline V gene are SGHDN and FVKESK. This CDR3 contains 13 residues. The CDR3 nucleotides read TGTGCCAGCAGCCTGGCAGGGGGCTACGAGCAGTACTTC. Its protein is CASSLAGGYEQYF.

V gene TRBV10-2 combines with J gene TRBJ2-1; D may match TRBD1 or TRBD2 (5 bases each). CDR1 and CDR2 from the germline V gene are WSHSY and SAAADI. The germline V and J ends were trimmed by 6 bases and 9 bases, with 21 bases remaining between them. CDR3 size: 15 residues. The CDR3 DNA follows: TGCGCCAGCAGATCCGGGACCGCGGATCGCGGTGAGCAGTTCTTC. It yields the protein CASRSGTADRGEQFF.

In DNA, the CDR3 is TGCACCAGCAGCCTTGGGGGTAGTGAGACCCAGTACTTC. This translates into CTSSLGGSETQYF. The chain combines TRBV1 with TRBJ2-5. TRBV1 is a pseudogene locus. This CDR3 spans 13 amino acids.

The chain combines TRBV7-2 with TRBJ1-2; D ambiguous. CDR1 and CDR2 (germline): SGHTA, FQGNSA. This CDR3 contains 14 residues. Trimming took 2 bases from V and 2 from J, leaving 9 bases between them. The CDR3 is CASSLMRQNYGYTF. The DNA for the CDR3 is TGTGCCAGCAGCTTAATGCGGCAGAACTATGGCTACACCTTC. The full variable domain, rest sourced from reference TRBV7-2 and TRBJ1-2, is GAGVSQSPSNKVTEKGKDVELRCDPISGHTALYWYRQSLGQGLEFLIYFQGNSAPDKSGLPSDRFSAERTGGSVSTLTIQRTQQEDSAVYLCASSLMRQNYGYTFGSGTRLTVV.

The chain is built from TRBV10-3 and TRBJ2-2; no clear D gene. Trimming removed 8 bases at V and 4 bases at J, with 11 bases between. From germline, CDR1 is ENHRY and CDR2 SYGVKD. The CDR3 consists of 13 residues. The CDR3 sequence is CAIAGTSTGELFF. DNA of the CDR3: TGTGCCATCGCTGGTACAAGCACCGGGGAGCTGTTTTTT.

The sample holds a few counts of this clone. CDR3 sequence: CASSQVWAGSTLDSPLHF. The CDR3 coding sequence is TGTGCCAGCAGCCAAGTTTGGGCAGGATCAACTCTAGATTCACCCCTCCACTTT. The gene calls are TRBV4-2 and TRBJ1-6; D gene unclear. The CDR3 extends over 18 amino acids. Trimming stripped 1 base from V and 8 bases from J, with 21 bases between. In germline, CDR1 is LGHNA, CDR2 YNFKEQ.

The chain uses TRBV19 and TRBJ1-2; 10 bases match TRBD1. J was trimmed by 5 bases and V by 7 bases; bases with no gene match: 7. Germline CDR1 is LNHDA and CDR2 is SQIVND (reference sequence). The CDR3 totals 14 residues. The CDR3 spells CASTDPGQGYGYTF. The CDR3 DNA reads TGTGCCAGTACTGATCCGGGACAGGGGTATGGCTACACCTTC. Full variable domain (rest looked up from reference TRBV19 and TRBJ1-2): DGGITQSPKYLFRKEGQNVTLSCEQNLNHDAMYWYRQDPGQGLRLIYYSQIVNDFQKGDIAEGYSVSREKKESFPLTVTSAQKNPTAFYLCASTDPGQGYGYTFGSGTRLTVV.

Comment on this clone: Other DNA sequences within the sample encode an identical CDR3. V is TRBV5-1 and J is TRBJ2-5; D unclear. Trimming left V 0 bases short and J 2 bases short, with 5 bases between. This CDR3 comprises 13 residues. Germline V gene sequence: CDR1 SGHRS, CDR2 YFSETQ. Here the CDR3 reads CASSLDRQETQYF. The CDR3 bases are TGCGCCAGCAGCTTGGACAGACAAGAGACCCAGTACTTC.

V is TRBV6-5 and J is TRBJ2-2; maybe TRBD1 (6 bases). V dropped 4 bases and J dropped 6 bases, with 9 bases sitting between them. Germline values: CDR1 MNHEY, CDR2 SVGAGI. CDR3 length: 13 amino acids. CDR3 DNA sequence: TGTGCCAGCAGTTCAGGGGCCGCCGGGGAGCTGTTTTTT. Its translation is CASSSGAAGELFF.

This clone has just one count. The genes are TRBV27 and TRBJ2-7, with 7 positions matching TRBD1. Looked up from germline, CDR1 is MNHEY and CDR2 is SMNVEV (reference sequence). This CDR3 has 16 residues. V shed 2 bases and J 1 base; nucleotides not matched to a gene: 8. The CDR3 DNA is TGTGCCAGCAGTTTAACAAGGGGGCGGACTTCCTACGAGCAGTACTTC. The encoded protein is CASSLTRGRTSYEQYF.

The chain links TRBV6-1 to TRBJ2-5; 12 nucleotides agree with TRBD1. Germline CDR1 is MNHNS and CDR2 is SASEGT. The J segment lost 2 bases and the V segment lost 9 bases, leaving 7 bases of the junction unmatched. The CDR3 runs to 15 residues. CDR3 residues: CASSRDRGRQETQYF. As DNA, the CDR3 is TGTGCCAGTTCCCGGGACAGGGGGCGGCAAGAGACCCAGTACTTC.